The table lists the clone carrying this T cell receptor beta chain with a count of one. Its antigen is as yet unknown. It may be a read error: a sequence one base away is much more abundant. The time point denotes: persistent/refractory GD, antithyroid drugs over 5 years with positive TRAb. TCR sequences were obtained from RNA taken from PBMCs. The sample comes from a study of regulatory T cells in long-lasting Graves disease. Overall study findings and caveats: The persistent group shared 2,741 public clonotypes, more than the approximately 970 shared by new patients. Study was limited to peripheral blood, excluding thyroid tissue. Persistent disease was characterized by preferential usage of TRBV28, TRBJ1-2 and TRBJ2-5.

The V gene end was trimmed by 5 bases and the J gene end by 2 bases; junction bases not matched to a gene: 7. Germline loops: CDR1 SQVTM, CDR2 ANQGSEA. The CDR3 runs to 15 residues. Building the TCR beta libraries relied on iRepertoire HTBI primers, and CDR3 regions underwent Arm-PCR. In the original workflow: The samples included around 65 TRBV and 14 TRBJ segments. MiXCR, run by TCRdb on the multiplex PCR reads, gives a single entry per CDR3 protein. The V and J calls shown here were made by TCRdb, not taken from the authors' results. The profile shows approximately 400,000 distinct CDR3 sequences, 23% of them singletons.

The specimen comprised peripheral blood mononuclear cells (PBMCs), sampled when the disease was refractory, from a patient treated with antithyroid drugs. This sequence joins TRBV29-1 and TRBJ2-2, with TRBD2 identical over 8 bases. The sequence was collected from a woman aged 40 to 50 with Graves disease. The CDR3 DNA follows: TGCAGCGTTAGTCCCGGGAGGGCCAACACCGGGGAGCTGTTTTTT. This sequence encodes CSVSPGRANTGELFF.